A selection of T cell receptor beta chains follows, all from one sample in a study of glioma-infiltrating T cells. MiXCR was run by TCRdb on the multiplex PCR reads, yielding one entry per CDR3 protein. The sample lists 300,000 to 450,000 distinct CDR3 sequences; approximately 42% were seen once. The sample comprised glioma tissue, nonneoplastic brain tissue, or PBMCs (not recorded which). Receptors were obtained from a human donor with low-grade glioma or glioblastoma, undergoing nonglioma brain surgery, or in good health (not recorded which). Each CDR3 is given without its conserved first and last residue. The listing skips clone size in some rows; elsewhere it reads once, few, many or a size class.

few,TRBJ2-2,TRBV4-3,ASSYIAGGPGTGELF
NA,TRBJ2-3,TRBV7-9,ASSLSFTDTQY
few,TRBJ2-5,TRBV19,ASSIDSGSIETQY
NA,TRBJ2-7,TRBV6-6,ASSYLSGPSSYEQY
NA,TRBJ1-2,TRBV2,TSRVDVYT
NA,TRBJ2-7,TRBV11-2,ASSYVTGGLFYEQY
NA,TRBJ2-3,TRBV14,ASSYRTSASTDTQY
NA,TRBJ1-1,TRBV7-9,ASSLFPDTEAF
NA,TRBJ2-1,TRBV5-1,ASSLGSPVDEQF
few,TRBJ2-5,TRBV29-1,SVEDIFGTGGQETQY
few,TRBJ1-5,TRBV28,ASSLGGAGNQPQH
NA,TRBJ2-3,TRBV6-1,ASRPPPSGLAGGTDTQY
NA,TRBJ1-6,TRBV20-1,SAIGDYNSPLH
few,TRBJ1-1,TRBV24-1,ATSVGWAGNTEAF
few,TRBJ2-1,TRBV7-7,ASSSRAGSYNEQF
NA,TRBJ2-3,TRBV7-9,ASSLAFGDYSSTDTQY
NA,TRBJ2-7,TRBV5-1,ASSYRNDEQY
NA,TRBJ1-5,TRBV18,ASSPSSANQPQH
NA,TRBJ1-6,TRBV7-9,ASSFDSGNSPLQ
NA,TRBJ2-7,TRBV18,ASSYFGDRSYEQY
NA,TRBJ2-1,TRBV20-1,SASRWDTLTYEQF
few,TRBJ1-1,TRBV10-3,AIRRDRGDNEAF
many,TRBJ2-7,TRBV4-3,ASSQAASETYEQY
once,TRBJ2-3,TRBV4-3,ASSHDGVRVEDKQY
once,TRBJ1-5,TRBV5-5,ASSAGTFNQPQH
NA,TRBJ2-5,TRBV3-1,ASSPGTSGRIETQY
few,TRBJ2-5,TRBV18,ASSPGGVQETQY
NA,TRBJ2-3,TRBV24-1,ATSDVTGRLAGSSTDTQY
NA,TRBJ2-7,TRBV28,ASSMVAGLTYEQY
NA,TRBJ1-3,TRBV6-6,ASSYTRTGPPNRNTIY
NA,TRBJ2-3,TRBV27,ASSLMAGGVKDTQY
many,TRBJ2-1,TRBV6-6,ASSYGLGLRNEQF
once,TRBJ2-7,TRBV27,ASRQLAGNYEQY
NA,TRBJ2-1,TRBV19,ASTGRGFHEQF
many,TRBJ2-1,TRBV15,ATSRDIRGEQF
once,TRBJ2-5,TRBV5-8,ASSVSSGPQGQETQY
many,TRBJ2-7,TRBV7-2,ASSSRLDKY
few,TRBJ1-3,TRBV20-1,SASALAGGKRNTIY
NA,TRBJ2-7,TRBV4-3,ASSQGGHYEQY
NA,TRBJ1-1,TRBV4-2,ASSQGESGDYTEAF
NA,TRBJ2-7,TRBV6-6,ASTPQGSSYEQH
many,TRBJ2-3,TRBV6-1,ASSPVATTDTQY
few,TRBJ2-2,TRBV4-3,ASSPGTSGELF
NA,TRBJ1-1,TRBV25-1,ASSSWAPRTEAF
once,TRBJ1-2,TRBV7-9,ASSLTGAKYGYT
NA,TRBJ1-1,TRBV4-2,ASRGTGSLAEAF
few,TRBJ2-2,TRBV7-2,ASSLALGSGTGELF
few,TRBJ2-7,TRBV19,ASRSASYEQY
NA,TRBJ2-7,TRBV2,ASSDAGGGYEQY
NA,TRBJ2-5,TRBV20-1,SARNPGGETQY
few,TRBJ2-5,TRBV12-3/TRBV12-4,ASSPQPYQETQY